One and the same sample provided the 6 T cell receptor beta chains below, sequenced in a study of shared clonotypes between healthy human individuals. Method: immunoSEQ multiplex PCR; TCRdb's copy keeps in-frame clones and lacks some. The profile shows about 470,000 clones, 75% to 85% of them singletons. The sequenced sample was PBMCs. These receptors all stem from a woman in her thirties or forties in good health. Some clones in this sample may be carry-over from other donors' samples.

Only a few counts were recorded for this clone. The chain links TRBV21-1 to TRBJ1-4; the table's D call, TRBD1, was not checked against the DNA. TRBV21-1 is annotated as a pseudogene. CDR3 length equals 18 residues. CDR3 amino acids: CASKPSGQLDASNEKLFF. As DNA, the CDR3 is TGTGCCAGCAAACCTTCGGGACAGCTAGATGCGAGTAATGAAAAACTGTTTTTT.

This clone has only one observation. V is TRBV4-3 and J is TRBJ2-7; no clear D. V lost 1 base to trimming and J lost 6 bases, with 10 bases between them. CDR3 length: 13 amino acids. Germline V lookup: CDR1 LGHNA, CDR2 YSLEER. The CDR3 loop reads CASSQGRWGEQYF. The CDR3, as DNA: TGCGCCAGCAGCCAAGGTCGGTGGGGCGAGCAGTACTTC.

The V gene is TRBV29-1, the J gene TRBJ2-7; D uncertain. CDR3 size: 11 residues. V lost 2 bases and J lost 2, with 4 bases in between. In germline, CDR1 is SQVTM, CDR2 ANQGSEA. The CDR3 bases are TGCAGCGTTGAATATGCCTACGAGCAGTACTTC. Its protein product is CSVEYAYEQYF.

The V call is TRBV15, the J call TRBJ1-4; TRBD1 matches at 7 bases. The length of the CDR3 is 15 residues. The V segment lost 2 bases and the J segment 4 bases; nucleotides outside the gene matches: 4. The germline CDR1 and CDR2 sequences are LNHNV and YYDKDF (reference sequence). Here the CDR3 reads CATSRQGGYNEKLFF. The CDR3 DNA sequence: TGTGCCACCAGCAGACAAGGGGGCTATAATGAAAAACTGTTTTTT. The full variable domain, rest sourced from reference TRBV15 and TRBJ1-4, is DAMVIQNPRYQVTQFGKPVTLSCSQTLNHNVMYWYQQKSSQAPKLLFHYYDKDFNNEADTPDNFQSRRPNTSFCFLDIRSPGLGDTAMYLCATSRQGGYNEKLFFGSGTQLSVL.

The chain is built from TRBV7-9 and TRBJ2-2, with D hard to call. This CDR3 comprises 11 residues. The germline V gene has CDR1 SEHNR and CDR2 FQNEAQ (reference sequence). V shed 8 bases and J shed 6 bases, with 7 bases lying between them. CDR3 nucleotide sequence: TGTGCCAGCCAGAGCGCCGGGGAGCTGTTTTTT. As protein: CASQSAGELFF.

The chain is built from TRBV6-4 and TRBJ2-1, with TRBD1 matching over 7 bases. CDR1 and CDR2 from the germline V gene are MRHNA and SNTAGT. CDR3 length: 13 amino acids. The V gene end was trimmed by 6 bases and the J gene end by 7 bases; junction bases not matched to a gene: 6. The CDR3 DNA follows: TGTGCCAGCAGCCTTGAGACAGGGAATGAGCAGTTCTTC. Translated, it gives CASSLETGNEQFF.